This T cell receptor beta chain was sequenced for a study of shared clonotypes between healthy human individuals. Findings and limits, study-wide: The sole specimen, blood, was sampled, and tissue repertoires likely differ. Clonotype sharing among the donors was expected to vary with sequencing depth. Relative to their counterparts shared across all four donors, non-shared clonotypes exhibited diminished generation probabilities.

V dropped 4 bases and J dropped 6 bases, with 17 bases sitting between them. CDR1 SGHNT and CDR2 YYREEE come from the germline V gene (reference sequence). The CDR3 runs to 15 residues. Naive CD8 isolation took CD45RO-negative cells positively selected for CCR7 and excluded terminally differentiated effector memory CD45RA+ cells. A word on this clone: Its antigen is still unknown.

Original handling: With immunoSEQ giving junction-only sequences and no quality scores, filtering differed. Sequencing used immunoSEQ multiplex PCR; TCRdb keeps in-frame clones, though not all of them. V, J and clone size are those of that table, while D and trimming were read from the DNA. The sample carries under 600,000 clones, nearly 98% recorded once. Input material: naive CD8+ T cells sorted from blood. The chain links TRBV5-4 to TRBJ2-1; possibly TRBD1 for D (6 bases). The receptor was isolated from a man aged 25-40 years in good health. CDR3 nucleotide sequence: TGTGCCAGCAGCACCCCGGGACAAGAATCCAATGAGCAGTTCTTC. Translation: CASSTPGQESNEQFF.